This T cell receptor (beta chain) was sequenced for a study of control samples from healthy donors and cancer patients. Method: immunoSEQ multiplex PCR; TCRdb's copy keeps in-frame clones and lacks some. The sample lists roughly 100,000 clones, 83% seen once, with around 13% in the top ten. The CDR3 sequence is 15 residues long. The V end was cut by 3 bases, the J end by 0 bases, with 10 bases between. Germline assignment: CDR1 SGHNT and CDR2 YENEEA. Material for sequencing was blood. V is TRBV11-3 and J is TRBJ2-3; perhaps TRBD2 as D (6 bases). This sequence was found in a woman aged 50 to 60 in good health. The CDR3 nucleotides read TGTGCCAGCAGCTTGGGACTTGCTAGCACAGATACGCAGTATTTT. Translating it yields CASSLGLASTDTQYF.